The clone carrying this T cell receptor beta chain has a single count. Antigen: not known. The sample originates from a study of cytomegalovirus exposure and HLA in healthy donors. Broader study findings: The listing of roughly 160 TCR beta chains classed them as cytomegalovirus-associated.

The primer mix had 60 Vbeta and 13 Jbeta primers. The repertoire was sequenced with immunoSEQ multiplex PCR; TCRdb's copy has only in-frame clones and lacks some. The table shows roughly 100,000 clones, with over 80% occurring only once. Trimming stripped 3 bases from V and 1 base from J, with 9 bases between. CDR1 LNHDA and CDR2 SQIVND come from the germline V gene (reference sequence). This CDR3 has 15 amino acids. The sample was PBMCs. The J gene is TRBJ2-2, the V gene TRBV19; possibly TRBD2 for D (5 bases). This TCR was sampled from a female donor in good health and CMV-seropositive. The CDR3: CASSITSGNTGELFF. The CDR3 nucleotides are TGTGCCAGTAGTATCACAAGCGGGAACACCGGGGAGCTGTTTTTT.